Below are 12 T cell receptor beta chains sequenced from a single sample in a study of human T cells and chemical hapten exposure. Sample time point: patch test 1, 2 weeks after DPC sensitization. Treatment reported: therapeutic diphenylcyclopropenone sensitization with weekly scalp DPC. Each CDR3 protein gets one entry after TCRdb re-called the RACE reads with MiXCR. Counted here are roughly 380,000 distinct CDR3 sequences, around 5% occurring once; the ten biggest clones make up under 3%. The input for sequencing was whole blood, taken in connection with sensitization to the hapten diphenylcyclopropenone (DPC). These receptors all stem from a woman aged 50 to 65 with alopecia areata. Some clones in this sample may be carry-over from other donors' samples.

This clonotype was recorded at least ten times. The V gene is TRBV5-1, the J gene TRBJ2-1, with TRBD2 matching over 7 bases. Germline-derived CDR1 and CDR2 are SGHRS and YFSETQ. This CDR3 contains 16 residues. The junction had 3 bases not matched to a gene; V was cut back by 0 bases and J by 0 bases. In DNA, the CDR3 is TGCGCCAGCAGCTTGGCTCTAGCGGTCTCCTACAATGAGCAGTTCTTC. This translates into CASSLALAVSYNEQFF.

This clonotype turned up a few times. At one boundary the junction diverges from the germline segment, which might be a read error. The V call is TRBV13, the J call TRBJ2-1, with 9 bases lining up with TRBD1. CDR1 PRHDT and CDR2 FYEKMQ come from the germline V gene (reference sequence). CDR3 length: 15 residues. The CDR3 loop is CASSIGTGTYNEQFF. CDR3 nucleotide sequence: TGTGCCAGCAGCATAGGGACAGGGACCTACAATGAGCAGTTCTTC.

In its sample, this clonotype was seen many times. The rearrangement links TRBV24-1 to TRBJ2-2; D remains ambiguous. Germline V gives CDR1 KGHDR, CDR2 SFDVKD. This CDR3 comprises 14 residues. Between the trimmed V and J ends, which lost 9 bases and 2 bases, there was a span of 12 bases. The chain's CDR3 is CATSYIGNTGELFF. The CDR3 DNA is TGTGCCACCTCCTACATAGGTAACACCGGGGAGCTGTTTTTT.

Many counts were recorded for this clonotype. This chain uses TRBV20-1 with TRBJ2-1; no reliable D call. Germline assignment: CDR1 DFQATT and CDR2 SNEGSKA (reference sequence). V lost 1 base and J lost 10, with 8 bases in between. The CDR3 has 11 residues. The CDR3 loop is CSARVQREQFF. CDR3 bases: TGCAGTGCTAGAGTTCAAAGGGAGCAGTTCTTC.

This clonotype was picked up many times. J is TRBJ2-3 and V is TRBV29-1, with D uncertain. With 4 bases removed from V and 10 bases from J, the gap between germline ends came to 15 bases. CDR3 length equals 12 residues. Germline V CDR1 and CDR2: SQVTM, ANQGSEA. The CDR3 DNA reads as TGCAGCGTTGGTGGACCTCAGATACCGCAGTATTTT. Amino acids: CSVGGPQIPQYF.

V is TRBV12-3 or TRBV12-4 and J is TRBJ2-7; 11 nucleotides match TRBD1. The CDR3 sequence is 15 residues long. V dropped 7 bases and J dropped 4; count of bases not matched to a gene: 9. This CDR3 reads CASTNRGTGGYEQYF. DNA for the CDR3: TGTGCCAGCACTAACCGAGGGACAGGGGGATACGAGCAGTACTTC.

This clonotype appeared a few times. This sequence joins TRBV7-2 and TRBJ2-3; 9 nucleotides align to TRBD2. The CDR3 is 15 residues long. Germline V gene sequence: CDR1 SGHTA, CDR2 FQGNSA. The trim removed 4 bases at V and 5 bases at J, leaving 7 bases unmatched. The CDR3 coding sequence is TGTGCCAGCAGCTCGCTAGCGGGGAATGGAGATACGCAGTATTTT. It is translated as CASSSLAGNGDTQYF.

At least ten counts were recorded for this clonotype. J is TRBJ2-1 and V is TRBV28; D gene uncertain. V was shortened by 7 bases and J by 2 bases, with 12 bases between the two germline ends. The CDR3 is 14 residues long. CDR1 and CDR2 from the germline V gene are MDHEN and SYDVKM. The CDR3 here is CASTPRSAYNEQFF. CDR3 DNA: TGTGCCAGCACCCCCAGGAGCGCCTACAATGAGCAGTTCTTC.

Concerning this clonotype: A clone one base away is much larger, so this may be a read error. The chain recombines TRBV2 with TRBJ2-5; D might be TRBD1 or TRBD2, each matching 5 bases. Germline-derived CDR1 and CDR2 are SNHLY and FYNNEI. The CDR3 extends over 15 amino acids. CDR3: CPSSDEREGVETQYF. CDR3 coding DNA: TGTCCCAGCAGTGATGAGAGGGAAGGGGTAGAGACCCAGTACTTC. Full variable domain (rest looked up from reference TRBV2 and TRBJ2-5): EPEVTQTPSHQVTQMGQEVILRCVPISNHLYFYWYRQILGQKVEFLVSFYNNEISEKSEIFDDQFSVERPDGSNFTLKIRSTKLEDSAMYFCPSSDEREGVETQYFGPGTRLLVL.

In DNA, the CDR3 is TGTGCCAGCAGCGCCACTAGCGGGGGGGCCAGGATCGGAGAGACCCAGTACTTC. Translated, it gives CASSATSGGARIGETQYF. The gene calls are TRBV7-2 and TRBJ2-5, with TRBD2 matching over 13 bases. CDR1 is SGHTA, CDR2 FQGNSA, per germline. The CDR3 spans 18 residues. V was clipped by 5 bases and J by 4 bases; unmatched bases: 13.

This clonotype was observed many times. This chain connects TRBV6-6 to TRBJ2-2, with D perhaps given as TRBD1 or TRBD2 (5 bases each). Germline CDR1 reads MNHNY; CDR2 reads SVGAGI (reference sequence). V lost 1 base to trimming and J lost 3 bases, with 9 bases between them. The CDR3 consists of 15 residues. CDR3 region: CASSYLGPDTGELFF. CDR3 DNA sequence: TGTGCCAGCAGTTACTTGGGACCGGACACCGGGGAGCTGTTTTTT.

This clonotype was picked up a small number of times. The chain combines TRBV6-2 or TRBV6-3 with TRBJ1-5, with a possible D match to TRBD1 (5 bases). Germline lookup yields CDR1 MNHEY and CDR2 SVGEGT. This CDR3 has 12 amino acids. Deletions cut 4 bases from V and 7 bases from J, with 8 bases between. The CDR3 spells CASSWEGQPQHF. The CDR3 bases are TGTGCCAGCAGTTGGGAGGGGCAGCCCCAGCATTTT.